This is a list of T cell receptor beta chains from one sample in a study of blood T cells in healthy people across ages. TCRdb called the 5' RACE reads again in MiXCR, with one record for every CDR3 protein. The sample contains fewer than 900,000 distinct CDR3 sequences, approximately 49% of which appear only once. The sample taken for sequencing was blood. These receptors all stem from a woman in her sixties in good health. Both conserved end residues are part of each CDR3. Each record gives: clone size, V gene, J gene, D gene, CDR3 DNA, CDR3 protein. D genes are given only for firm matches. Clone size is stated in some rows and not others, as once, few, many or a class when expanded.

-	TRBV11-2	TRBJ1-2	-	TGTGCCAGCAGCTCGATACAGGGTTACTATGGCTACACCTTC	CASSSIQGYYGYTF
-	TRBV29-1	TRBJ2-3	-	TGCAGCGTCGGAAAGGGGATCCAGGAGGTTACGCAGTATTTT	CSVGKGIQEVTQYF
few	TRBV5-1	TRBJ2-1	-	TGCGCCAGCAGCTTGCAGTGGGCCCAGAATGAGCAGTTCTTC	CASSLQWAQNEQFF
-	TRBV4-3	TRBJ2-1	-	TGCGCCAGCAGCCAAGACTACAGTTTTGGCGAGCAGTTCTTC	CASSQDYSFGEQFF
-	TRBV4-3	TRBJ2-1	-	TGCGCCAGCAGCCAAGATGGGGGGCAGGGTCAGTTCTTC	CASSQDGGQGQFF
few	TRBV20-1	TRBJ2-5	TRBD2	TGCAGTGCTAGTTCGGCGAGTGAGCGGGAGCTAGAGACCCAGTACTTC	CSASSASERELETQYF
few	TRBV20-1	TRBJ2-5	TRBD2	TGCAGTGCTAGGGGGACTAGCGGGAGAGAGACCCAGTACTTC	CSARGTSGRETQYF
-	TRBV12-3/TRBV12-4	TRBJ1-2	-	TGTGCCAGCAGTCAGCAGGGAGGGGTCTATGGCTACACCTTC	CASSQQGGVYGYTF
few	TRBV20-1	TRBJ2-1	TRBD1	TGCAGTGCTAGAGACCCCAGGGGGCTTGACTATGAGCAGTTCTTC	CSARDPRGLDYEQFF
-	TRBV4-3	TRBJ2-1	-	TGCGCCAGCAGCCAAGCTGGGCGCTATGAGCAGTTCTTC	CASSQAGRYEQFF
-	TRBV20-1	TRBJ1-2	TRBD1	TGCAGTGCTATCAAGACAGGGGGCCTCCATGGCTACACCTTC	CSAIKTGGLHGYTF
few	TRBV6-5	TRBJ2-6	TRBD1	TGTGCCAGCAGTTATGGGACAGGGGGCTCTGGGGCCAACGTCCTGACTTTC	CASSYGTGGSGANVLTF
few	TRBV2	TRBJ2-1	-	TGTGCCAGCACCAGACTGTACAATGAGCAGTTCTTC	CASTRLYNEQFF
few	TRBV6-2/TRBV6-3	TRBJ2-5	-	TGTGCCAGCAAGGAGACCTCGGAGACCCAGTACTTC	CASKETSETQYF
-	TRBV6-2/TRBV6-3	TRBJ2-7	TRBD2	TGTGCCAGCAGACCGACGGGTCTCGCAGCGGGAGCGGGAGAGCAGTACTTC	CASRPTGLAAGAGEQYF
-	TRBV20-1	TRBJ2-7	-	TGCAGCGGAGGGTCCTCCTACGAGCAGTACTTC	CSGGSSYEQYF
-	TRBV15	TRBJ2-7	TRBD1	TGTGCCACCAGCAGAGAGCCAGGGGGCAATCCAAATTCCTACGAGCAGTACTTC	CATSREPGGNPNSYEQYF
-	TRBV12-5	TRBJ2-2	TRBD2	TGTGCTAGCCGGACTAGCGGGAAGTCCGGGGAGCTGTTTTTT	CASRTSGKSGELFF
many	TRBV7-9	TRBJ2-1	-	TGTGCCAGCAGCTTTGTTGGCGGGGAGGATGAGCAGTTCTTC	CASSFVGGEDEQFF
few	TRBV4-2	TRBJ2-1	-	TGTGCCAGCAGCCAAAAGGGGGGAGAGTGGAGTAATGAGCAGTTCTTC	CASSQKGGEWSNEQFF
-	TRBV7-2	TRBJ1-1	TRBD1	TGTGCCAGCAGCCAGACAGGGTTCTCTGAAGCTTTCTTT	CASSQTGFSEAFF
few	TRBV20-1	TRBJ2-7	-	TGCAGTGCTAGATTGCCGGCTTACTACGAGCAGTACTTC	CSARLPAYYEQYF
-	TRBV2	TRBJ2-1	-	TGTGCCAGCAGGAAGGACAGTTACAATGAGCAGTTCTTC	CASRKDSYNEQFF
few	TRBV29-1	TRBJ2-3	-	TGCAGCGCACCCCGGGGTGGGGGCACAGATACGCAGTATTTT	CSAPRGGGTDTQYF
many	TRBV20-1	TRBJ2-7	TRBD1	TGCAGTGCTAGAACCCCCCGGGACAGATCCTACGAGCAGTACTTC	CSARTPRDRSYEQYF
-	TRBV27	TRBJ1-4	TRBD1	TGTGCCAGCAGTTTTTCCGGGACAGGCTTTGAAAAACTGTTTTTT	CASSFSGTGFEKLFF
few	TRBV29-1	TRBJ1-2	TRBD1	TGCAGCGTTTGGACAGGTGGCTACACCTTC	CSVWTGGYTF
few	TRBV7-3	TRBJ2-5	-	TGTGCCAGCAGCCAAAAGTGGGAGCCACAAGAGACCCAGTACTTC	CASSQKWEPQETQYF
-	TRBV5-8	TRBJ2-7	-	TGTGCCAGCAGCTTCGCGCAGGGGACCACGTACTACGAGCAGTACTTC	CASSFAQGTTYYEQYF
-	TRBV6-2/TRBV6-3	TRBJ2-1	-	TGTGCCAGCAGTTTCGATTCGATCGGATACAATGAGCAGTTCTTC	CASSFDSIGYNEQFF
-	TRBV6-2/TRBV6-3	TRBJ2-7	-	TGTGCCAGCTTCATCGGCCCGACGAGAGTAGACGAGCAGTACTTC	CASFIGPTRVDEQYF
few	TRBV3-1	TRBJ2-5	-	TGTGCCAGCTCAAGAAGGCAGCAGTACCAAGAGACCCAGTACTTC	CASSRRQQYQETQYF
-	TRBV5-1	TRBJ2-5	-	TGCACCAGCAGCGTCGGGAGTCTGGGGGCGGATGAGCAGTACTTC	CTSSVGSLGADEQYF
-	TRBV15	TRBJ2-5	-	TGTGCCACCAGCAGAGATAAGGGCAAGTACCAAGAGACCCAGTACTTC	CATSRDKGKYQETQYF
-	TRBV2	TRBJ2-7	TRBD1	TGTGCCAGCAGCGAACAGGGGCCCAGCTACGAGCAGTACTTC	CASSEQGPSYEQYF
-	TRBV4-3	TRBJ2-7	-	TGCGCCAGCAGCCAAGATTGGGGCATGGGGGCCGAGCAGTACTTC	CASSQDWGMGAEQYF
-	TRBV28	TRBJ1-4	TRBD1	TGTGCCAGCAGGGGCCGGGACAGGGTCGGTGAAAAACTGTTTTTT	CASRGRDRVGEKLFF
-	TRBV6-2/TRBV6-3	TRBJ1-5	TRBD1	TGTGCCAGCAGTTACGGACAGGGCAATCAGCCCCAGCATTTT	CASSYGQGNQPQHF
-	TRBV5-4	TRBJ2-3	-	TGTGCCGGCAGCTTTTCCGCTGGGCGACAGAATACGCAGTATTTT	CAGSFSAGRQNTQYF
-	TRBV7-9	TRBJ2-1	TRBD2	TGTGCCAGCAGCGTGGGACTAGCGGGAGAGGGTGAGCAGTTCTTC	CASSVGLAGEGEQFF
-	TRBV7-3	TRBJ2-1	TRBD2	TGTGCCAGCAGCTTAGAAGGACTAGCTAGCGAACACAATGAGCAGTTCTTC	CASSLEGLASEHNEQFF
-	TRBV4-2	TRBJ2-7	TRBD2	TGTGCCAGCAGCCAAGGAGCGGGAGGAAGGAATGAGCAGTACTTC	CASSQGAGGRNEQYF
few	TRBV12-3/TRBV12-4	TRBJ2-7	TRBD1	TGTGCCAGCAGTTTCATCGGACAGGGTGACTACGAGCAGTACTTC	CASSFIGQGDYEQYF
-	TRBV28	TRBJ2-2	TRBD1	TGTGCCAGCAGACAGGGGTATGCCGGGGAGCTGTTTTTT	CASRQGYAGELFF
few	TRBV4-3	TRBJ2-4	TRBD2	TGCGCCAGCAGCCAATGGAGCGGGAGGGGGAACATTCAGTACTTC	CASSQWSGRGNIQYF
once	TRBV5-1	TRBJ2-7	TRBD1	TGCGCCAGCAGCTCGACAGGGATCACCTCCTACGAGCAGTACTTC	CASSSTGITSYEQYF
few	TRBV15	TRBJ2-1	-	TGTGCCACCGGGACAATCCGGACGGGTGAGCAGTTCTTC	CATGTIRTGEQFF
once	TRBV9	TRBJ2-1	TRBD1	TGTGCCAGCAGCGTAGCTACAGGGGTCAATGAGCAGTTCTTC	CASSVATGVNEQFF
-	TRBV18	TRBJ1-5	TRBD1	TGTGCCAGCTCACCACCGGGGACAGGGGGCAGGCAGCCCCAGCATTTT	CASSPPGTGGRQPQHF
-	TRBV6-2/TRBV6-3	TRBJ1-1	-	TGTGCCAGCAGTTACAAGGTCGCTGAAGCTTTCTTT	CASSYKVAEAFF
-	TRBV29-1	TRBJ2-3	-	TGCAGCGCTGCAGGAATTACGGGAACAGATACGCAGTATTTT	CSAAGITGTDTQYF
-	TRBV20-1	TRBJ2-7	-	TGCAGTGCTAGGGCGGGCCACGAGCAGTACTTC	CSARAGHEQYF
-	TRBV20-1	TRBJ1-4	-	TGCAGTGCGCCCACAGGGTGGTTAGGTGAAAAACTGTTTTTT	CSAPTGWLGEKLFF
-	TRBV7-6	TRBJ2-3	-	TGTGCCAGCAGCTTAGGCCAGCGGAGCACAGATACGCAGTATTTT	CASSLGQRSTDTQYF